These 21 T cell receptor beta chains were all obtained from the same sample, sequenced in a study of T cells in Graves' hyperthyroidism and ophthalmopathy. TCR beta CDR3 regions were amplified from RNA. A first-round RT-PCR of the TCR CDR3 used the HTBI primer set. Via MiXCR, TCRdb re-called the multiplex PCR reads, giving one row per CDR3 protein. The data show 350,000 to 450,000 distinct CDR3 sequences, roughly 13% seen once. Sequencing input: blood. These TCRs come from a man between 45 and 60 years old with Graves' ophthalmopathy.

This clonotype was counted at least ten times. The junction differs from germline at one of its ends, possibly a read error. This sequence joins TRBV5-1 and TRBJ2-5; D is perhaps TRBD2 (5 bases). The germline gives CDR1 SGHRS, CDR2 YFSETQ. The length of the CDR3 is 13 residues. The CDR3 reads CASSLGRGETQYF. As DNA, the CDR3 is TGTGCCAGCAGCCTGGGGAGAGGAGAGACCCAGTACTTC.

This clonotype has a count of ten or more. The chain couples TRBV6-1 to TRBJ1-1, with D perhaps matching TRBD1 (6 bases). The CDR3 runs 14 residues. V gave up 2 bases and J gave up 1 base, with 8 bases separating them. Germline CDR1 MNHNS, CDR2 SASEGT. CDR3 in amino acids: CASSERGQNTEAFF. The DNA of the CDR3 is TGTGCCAGCAGTGAACGGGGACAGAACACTGAAGCTTTCTTT.

This clonotype was seen a single time. V gene TRBV6-2 or TRBV6-3 combines with J gene TRBJ1-1; no reliable D call. The CDR3 contains 14 residues. Germline CDR1 reads MNHEY; CDR2 reads SVGEGT. V gave up 5 bases and J gave up 0 bases, with 10 bases separating them. The CDR3 region is CASSRYPMNTEAFF. CDR3 DNA sequence: TGTGCCAGCAGTAGGTACCCCATGAACACTGAAGCTTTCTTT.

This clonotype was picked up a small number of times. The CDR3 here is CASNHAWRDEQFF. CDR3 nucleotide sequence: TGTGCCAGCAATCATGCCTGGAGGGATGAGCAGTTCTTC. The chain links TRBV6-1 to TRBJ2-1; perhaps TRBD2 as D (6 bases). Deletions cut 7 bases from V and 8 bases from J, with 15 bases between. This CDR3 contains 13 residues. Germline V lookup: CDR1 MNHNS, CDR2 SASEGT.

This clonotype was observed a few times. V and J are TRBV7-6 and TRBJ2-5, with a tentative D call TRBD2 (6 bases). Germline values: CDR1 SGHVS, CDR2 FNYEAQ. V was pared by 1 base and J by 1 base, with 10 bases between. CDR3 length equals 15 residues. The CDR3 DNA is TGTGCCAGCAGCTTAGAAGGTAGCGGCCAAGAGACCCAGTACTTC. This codes for CASSLEGSGQETQYF.

This clonotype has a count of ten or more. For the CDR3, the DNA is TGTGCCGGCAGTAGCTCCTACGAGCAGTACTTC. Protein product: CAGSSSYEQYF. This chain uses TRBV30 with TRBJ2-7; D call uncertain. The V gene lost 8 bases and the J gene lost 0 bases, with 8 bases spanning the gap. CDR1 is GTSNPN and CDR2 is SVGIG in the germline V gene (reference sequence). This CDR3 is built from 11 residues.

This clonotype occurred many times. J is TRBJ2-1 and V is TRBV20-1; 11 positions agree with TRBD2. The V and J ends lost 5 bases and 0 bases, in that order; junction bases with no gene match: 6. Looked up from germline, CDR1 is DFQATT and CDR2 is SNEGSKA (reference sequence). The CDR3 runs to 16 residues. CDR3 in amino acids: CSALTGTSGSYNEQFF. The CDR3 DNA reads TGCAGTGCTCTAACCGGGACTAGCGGCTCCTACAATGAGCAGTTCTTC.

The chain links TRBV29-1 to TRBJ1-1; D unresolved. From germline, CDR1 is SQVTM and CDR2 ANQGSEA. With 6 bases removed from V and 4 bases from J, the gap between germline ends came to 15 bases. The CDR3 loop spans 13 amino acids. CDR3 amino acids: CSVSRTQTTEAFF. The CDR3 coding sequence is TGCAGCGTGAGTAGGACCCAGACCACTGAAGCTTTCTTT.

This chain connects TRBV3-1 to TRBJ2-5; 9 bases fit TRBD1. Germline trimming cut 5 bases from V and 5 bases from J; bases unmatched to any gene: 9. CDR3 length equals 15 residues. Germline assignment: CDR1 LGHDT and CDR2 YNNKEL (reference sequence). CDR3 DNA: TGTGCCAGCAGCACCGGGACAGGGTATCCGGAGACCCAGTACTTC. It codes for CASSTGTGYPETQYF.

The chain is built from TRBV7-8 and TRBJ1-2; possibly TRBD1 for D (5 bases). Trimming took off 5 bases at V and 3 bases at J, with 16 bases between the two ends. This CDR3 is 15 amino acids long. Per the germline V gene, CDR1 is SGHVS and CDR2 is FQNEAQ. The CDR3 sequence is CASSPLTVMDYGYTF. Written as DNA, the CDR3 is TGTGCCAGCAGCCCCTTGACAGTGATGGACTATGGCTACACCTTC.

The rearrangement links TRBV19 to TRBJ2-5, with 8 bases lining up with TRBD2. Per germline, CDR1 LNHDA and CDR2 SQIVND (reference sequence). This CDR3 contains 13 residues. The V segment lost 6 bases and the J segment 13 bases; nucleotides outside the gene matches: 13. In DNA form, the CDR3 reads TGTGCCAGTAGCCGAGCGGGAGATGGGGAGGTGTACTTC. Protein product: CASSRAGDGEVYF.

In this sample, this clonotype turned up a few times. This rearrangement joins TRBV6-2 or TRBV6-3 to TRBJ2-1; 9 bases align to TRBD2. There are 16 residues in the CDR3. The V and J ends lost 0 bases and 6 bases, in that order; junction bases with no gene match: 6. Per germline, CDR1 MNHEY and CDR2 SVGEGT. CDR3 nucleotides: TGTGCCAGCAGTTACTCGACGCTAGCGGGGATCAATGAGCAGTTCTTC. Its protein is CASSYSTLAGINEQFF.

Note on this clonotype: At one end the junction does not follow the germline gene, possibly because of a read error. The chain couples TRBV5-4 to TRBJ2-7; no clear D. Germline V gene lookup returns CDR1 SGHNT and CDR2 YYREEE (reference sequence). CDR3 length: 12 residues. The CDR3 DNA follows: TGTGCCAGCAGCCATATACAAAATCCTCCACTCTTC. It specifies CASSHIQNPPLF.

This clonotype was seen ten or more times. The rearrangement joins TRBV6-1 to TRBJ1-1; D is unresolved. The CDR3 is made up of 16 amino acids. V was cut by 10 bases and J by 0 bases, with 21 bases left in between. Per germline, CDR1 MNHNS and CDR2 SASEGT. The CDR3 DNA sequence: TGTGCCATGGCGGTAGGCCGGCAGCCCCTGAACACTGAAGCTTTCTTT. This codes for CAMAVGRQPLNTEAFF.

In this sample, this clonotype turned up a few times. The chain employs TRBV29-1 and TRBJ2-2; D may be TRBD1 or TRBD2 (5 bases each). Germline loops: CDR1 SQVTM, CDR2 ANQGSEA. The CDR3 consists of 14 residues. The V gene lost 4 bases and the J gene lost 3 bases, with 12 bases spanning the gap. Written as DNA, the CDR3 is TGCAGCGTTGTAACTAGGGGCGACACCGGGGAGCTGTTTTTT. It specifies CSVVTRGDTGELFF.

The rearrangement links TRBV19 to TRBJ2-3; D tentatively fits TRBD1 or TRBD2 (5 bases each). The germline V gene has CDR1 LNHDA and CDR2 SQIVND (reference sequence). The V end was cut by 0 bases, the J end by 6 bases, with 19 bases between. CDR3 length: 17 amino acids. Here the CDR3 DNA reads TGTGCCAGTAGTATAGAGGGACGGCGACGACCCGGGGATACGCAGTATTTT. Residues: CASSIEGRRRPGDTQYF.

This clonotype was picked up many times. The chain has TRBV6-6 and TRBJ2-5; no clear D gene. Trimming pared 2 bases from V and 5 bases from J, leaving 6 bases between. This CDR3 comprises 12 residues. Germline CDR1 is MNHNY and CDR2 is SVGAGI (reference sequence). CDR3 residues: CASSYVGETQYF. The CDR3 nucleotides are TGTGCCAGCAGTTACGTGGGGGAGACCCAGTACTTC.

This clonotype was detected many times. This chain uses TRBV6-1 with TRBJ1-5, with 9 bases lining up with TRBD1. There are 15 residues in the CDR3. From germline, CDR1 is MNHNS and CDR2 SASEGT. V shed 6 bases and J 0 bases; nucleotides not matched to a gene: 3. CDR3: CASRGQGNSNQPQHF. DNA for the CDR3: TGTGCCAGCAGAGGACAGGGGAATAGCAATCAGCCCCAGCATTTT.

The rearrangement links TRBV24-1 to TRBJ1-5; the D gene is possibly TRBD1 (5 bases). V lost 10 bases and J 0 bases, leaving 12 bases between the germline ends. CDR1 and CDR2 (germline): KGHDR, SFDVKD. The length of the CDR3 is 14 residues. CDR3 in amino acids: CATGTLSSNQPQHF. As DNA, the CDR3 is TGTGCCACGGGGACTTTGTCTAGCAATCAGCCCCAGCATTTT.

This rearrangement joins TRBV29-1 to TRBJ2-1; the match to TRBD2 covers 10 bases. Trimming at V came to 7 bases and at J to 5 bases, leaving 8 bases not matched to a gene. Germline CDR1 reads SQVTM; CDR2 reads ANQGSEA. CDR3 size: 14 residues. As DNA, the CDR3 is TGCAGCGCTCCTAGCGGGAGTCTAGACAATGAGCAGTTCTTC. As protein: CSAPSGSLDNEQFF.

This clonotype was seen at least ten times. The chain joins TRBV6-1 to TRBJ2-1, with TRBD1 matching 10 bases. CDR3 size: 15 residues. Germline assignment: CDR1 MNHNS and CDR2 SASEGT. V was pared by 2 bases and J by 6 bases, with 4 bases of the junction left unmatched. The CDR3 spells CASSESGQGVNEQFF. The CDR3 DNA follows: TGTGCCAGCAGTGAAAGTGGACAGGGGGTCAATGAGCAGTTCTTC.